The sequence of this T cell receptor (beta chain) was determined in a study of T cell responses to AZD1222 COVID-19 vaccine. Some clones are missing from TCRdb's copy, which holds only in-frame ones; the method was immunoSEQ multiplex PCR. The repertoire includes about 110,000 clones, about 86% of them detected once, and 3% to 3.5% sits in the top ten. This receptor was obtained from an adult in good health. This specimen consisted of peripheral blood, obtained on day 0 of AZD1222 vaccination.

This chain's CDR3 is CSASGQGTQYF. In DNA, the CDR3 is TGCAGTGCTAGCGGACAAGGTACGCAGTATTTT. This sequence joins TRBV20-1 and TRBJ2-3, with D perhaps matching TRBD1 (5 bases). CDR1 is DFQATT, CDR2 SNEGSKA, per germline (reference sequence). The V gene lost 3 bases and the J gene lost 8 bases, with 9 bases spanning the gap. The length of the CDR3 is 11 residues.